This is a list of T cell receptor beta chains from one sample in a study of blood T cells in healthy people across ages. Via MiXCR, TCRdb re-called the 5' RACE reads, giving one row per CDR3 protein. Of approximately 1,000,000 distinct CDR3 sequences in the sample, 30% to 40% are singletons; the top ten hold about an eighth. The sequencing input was blood. These receptors were taken from a man between 18 and 35 years old in good health. The CDR3 runs from the conserved cysteine through the conserved F or W. Each record gives: clone size, J gene, V gene, D gene, CDR3 DNA, CDR3 protein. A D gene is named only where the DNA matches it firmly. The size of a clone is reported for some rows only, either as once, few or many, or as a class for expanded clones.

clone size: few
J gene: TRBJ1-3
V gene: TRBV9
D gene: .
CDR3 DNA: TGTGCCAGCAGCGTAGGACAGCGGAACACCATATATTTT
CDR3 protein: CASSVGQRNTIYF

clone size: .
J gene: TRBJ2-1
V gene: TRBV12-3/TRBV12-4
D gene: TRBD1
CDR3 DNA: TGTGCCAGCAGCGACAGGGGACTCCACAATGAGCAGTTCTTC
CDR3 protein: CASSDRGLHNEQFF

clone size: few
J gene: TRBJ2-7
V gene: TRBV20-1
D gene: .
CDR3 DNA: TGCAGTGCTAGAGATTTGGACTCCTACGAGCAGTACTTC
CDR3 protein: CSARDLDSYEQYF

clone size: few
J gene: TRBJ1-1
V gene: TRBV6-6
D gene: .
CDR3 DNA: TGTGCCAGCAGTCGGAGGGGGGTCTCTGAAGCTTTCTTT
CDR3 protein: CASSRRGVSEAFF

clone size: many
J gene: TRBJ1-3
V gene: TRBV10-3
D gene: .
CDR3 DNA: TGTGCCATCAGTGAGTCGACACCCCGGAACACCATATATTTT
CDR3 protein: CAISESTPRNTIYF

clone size: few
J gene: TRBJ2-3
V gene: TRBV24-1
D gene: .
CDR3 DNA: TGTGCCACCAGGCAAAACACAGATACGCAGTATTTT
CDR3 protein: CATRQNTDTQYF

clone size: few
J gene: TRBJ2-5
V gene: TRBV12-3/TRBV12-4
D gene: .
CDR3 DNA: TGTGCCAGCAGTTTTAACCGAGGAGGTGGTAATGAGCAGTACTTC
CDR3 protein: CASSFNRGGGNEQYF

clone size: .
J gene: TRBJ2-5
V gene: TRBV4-3
D gene: .
CDR3 DNA: TGCGCCAGCAGCCAAGATGGGCTAGGTAGTTTCAATGAGCAGTACTTC
CDR3 protein: CASSQDGLGSFNEQYF

clone size: .
J gene: TRBJ2-3
V gene: TRBV6-2/TRBV6-3
D gene: .
CDR3 DNA: TGTGCCAGCAGTTACTCGCGTATGAGGCCTAGCACAGATACGCAGTATTTT
CDR3 protein: CASSYSRMRPSTDTQYF

clone size: .
J gene: TRBJ2-7
V gene: TRBV7-9
D gene: .
CDR3 DNA: TGTGCCAGCAGCTTGGACACCGCTGTCTCCTACGAGCAGTACTTC
CDR3 protein: CASSLDTAVSYEQYF

clone size: .
J gene: TRBJ1-2
V gene: TRBV11-2
D gene: TRBD1
CDR3 DNA: TGTGCCAGCAGCCCCACACAATTCGACAGGGCGTCGCATGGCTACACCTTC
CDR3 protein: CASSPTQFDRASHGYTF

clone size: few
J gene: TRBJ1-1
V gene: TRBV5-1
D gene: .
CDR3 DNA: TGCGCCAGCAGCTTTGAGGGCATTGGAACCCTGAACACTGAAGCTTTCTTT
CDR3 protein: CASSFEGIGTLNTEAFF

clone size: .
J gene: TRBJ1-2
V gene: TRBV20-1
D gene: .
CDR3 DNA: TGCAGTGGTTGGGCCCTTAACTATGGCTACACCTTC
CDR3 protein: CSGWALNYGYTF

clone size: .
J gene: TRBJ1-5
V gene: TRBV12-3/TRBV12-4
D gene: .
CDR3 DNA: TGTGCCAGCAGTACCTTGAGGGCGGAAAATCAGCCCCAGCATTTT
CDR3 protein: CASSTLRAENQPQHF

clone size: .
J gene: TRBJ2-7
V gene: TRBV4-2
D gene: .
CDR3 DNA: TGTGCCAGCAGCCCTAGGGCCGTTTCACCTTCCTACGAGCAGTACTTC
CDR3 protein: CASSPRAVSPSYEQYF

clone size: few
J gene: TRBJ2-3
V gene: TRBV3-1
D gene: .
CDR3 DNA: TGTGCCAGCAGCCATTCAGGGACACGACGCACAGATACGCAGTATTTT
CDR3 protein: CASSHSGTRRTDTQYF

clone size: .
J gene: TRBJ2-7
V gene: TRBV20-1
D gene: TRBD2
CDR3 DNA: TGCAGTGCTAGAGGTAGCGGGGAGGACTACGAGCAGTACTTC
CDR3 protein: CSARGSGEDYEQYF

clone size: once
J gene: TRBJ1-2
V gene: TRBV12-3/TRBV12-4
D gene: .
CDR3 DNA: TGTGCCGGCAGTTTAAACAGTTACTATGGCTACACCTTC
CDR3 protein: CAGSLNSYYGYTF

clone size: .
J gene: TRBJ1-1
V gene: TRBV4-2
D gene: .
CDR3 DNA: TGTGCCAGCAGCCAAGCCGCAGGGAACACTGAAGCTTTCTTT
CDR3 protein: CASSQAAGNTEAFF

clone size: .
J gene: TRBJ2-7
V gene: TRBV6-1
D gene: .
CDR3 DNA: TGTGCCAGCAGTGAAGGGGGGGTTCTCGAGCAGTACTTC
CDR3 protein: CASSEGGVLEQYF

clone size: .
J gene: TRBJ2-1
V gene: TRBV2
D gene: .
CDR3 DNA: TGTGCCAGCAGTGAAAGTGGGGCCGGCTACAATGGGCAGTTCTTC
CDR3 protein: CASSESGAGYNGQFF

clone size: .
J gene: TRBJ2-6
V gene: TRBV3-1
D gene: .
CDR3 DNA: TGTGCCAGCAATAGACAGCACCGCTCTGGGGCCAACGTCCTGACTTTC
CDR3 protein: CASNRQHRSGANVLTF

clone size: few
J gene: TRBJ1-6
V gene: TRBV20-1
D gene: .
CDR3 DNA: TGCAGTGCTACGTACTCCCCGGAGGATTCACCCCTCCACTTT
CDR3 protein: CSATYSPEDSPLHF

clone size: many
J gene: TRBJ2-3
V gene: TRBV14
D gene: .
CDR3 DNA: TGTGCCAGCAGGGGGTTCACAGATACGCAGTATTTT
CDR3 protein: CASRGFTDTQYF

clone size: .
J gene: TRBJ2-7
V gene: TRBV20-1
D gene: .
CDR3 DNA: TGCAGTGCTAGTCCGGATGTGTACGAGCAGTACTTC
CDR3 protein: CSASPDVYEQYF

clone size: .
J gene: TRBJ2-7
V gene: TRBV14
D gene: .
CDR3 DNA: TGTGCCAGCAGCTCCTACGGGACCTACGAGCAGTACTTC
CDR3 protein: CASSSYGTYEQYF

clone size: .
J gene: TRBJ1-5
V gene: TRBV7-2
D gene: .
CDR3 DNA: TGTGCCAGCAGCCTGGGAGCGGAGGACAATCAGCCCCAGCATTTT
CDR3 protein: CASSLGAEDNQPQHF

clone size: .
J gene: TRBJ1-1
V gene: TRBV28
D gene: .
CDR3 DNA: TGTGCCAGCAGCCGAAGGCAGGGTTCTGGCACTGAAGCTTTCTTT
CDR3 protein: CASSRRQGSGTEAFF

clone size: .
J gene: TRBJ2-2
V gene: TRBV12-3/TRBV12-4
D gene: TRBD1
CDR3 DNA: TGTGCCAGCAGTTTTGAGGGGGCGGGCACCGGGGAGCTGTTTTTT
CDR3 protein: CASSFEGAGTGELFF

clone size: many
J gene: TRBJ2-1
V gene: TRBV10-3
D gene: .
CDR3 DNA: TGTGCCATCAGTGAGGGGAGTGGGGGAAACAATGAGCAGTTCTTC
CDR3 protein: CAISEGSGGNNEQFF

clone size: .
J gene: TRBJ2-3
V gene: TRBV9
D gene: .
CDR3 DNA: TGTGCCAGCAGCGTAGGCCTAATCTCCACAGATGCGACGCAGTATTTT
CDR3 protein: CASSVGLISTDATQYF

clone size: .
J gene: TRBJ1-1
V gene: TRBV4-1
D gene: TRBD1
CDR3 DNA: TGCGCCAGCAGTCTGACAGGGGGCTGGACTGAAGCTTTCTTT
CDR3 protein: CASSLTGGWTEAFF

clone size: .
J gene: TRBJ1-5
V gene: TRBV2
D gene: .
CDR3 DNA: TGTGCCAGCAGTGACCAGGGCTGGTATCAGCCCCAGCATTTT
CDR3 protein: CASSDQGWYQPQHF

clone size: many
J gene: TRBJ2-1
V gene: TRBV25-1
D gene: TRBD1
CDR3 DNA: TGTGCCAGCAGTGAATCTGGGACAGGGACGGATGAGCAGTTCTTC
CDR3 protein: CASSESGTGTDEQFF

clone size: .
J gene: TRBJ2-7
V gene: TRBV10-3
D gene: TRBD2
CDR3 DNA: TGTGCCATCAGTGAGTCGGCTAGCGGGGGGGGTAATGAGCAGTACTTC
CDR3 protein: CAISESASGGGNEQYF

clone size: many
J gene: TRBJ1-2
V gene: TRBV10-3
D gene: .
CDR3 DNA: TGTGCCATCAGTGAGGGTGCAGGGTACACCTTC
CDR3 protein: CAISEGAGYTF

clone size: few
J gene: TRBJ1-2
V gene: TRBV13
D gene: .
CDR3 DNA: TGTGCCAGCAGCGAGACAGGAATCTATGGCTACACCTTC
CDR3 protein: CASSETGIYGYTF

clone size: .
J gene: TRBJ1-2
V gene: TRBV10-3
D gene: .
CDR3 DNA: TGTGCCATCAGTGAGGAAAGTTCCCTGGACTATGGCTACACCTTC
CDR3 protein: CAISEESSLDYGYTF

clone size: few
J gene: TRBJ2-1
V gene: TRBV12-3/TRBV12-4
D gene: .
CDR3 DNA: TGTGCCAGCAGTCCCGACGGGCTCTCCTACAATGAGCAGTTCTTC
CDR3 protein: CASSPDGLSYNEQFF

clone size: .
J gene: TRBJ2-2
V gene: TRBV20-1
D gene: .
CDR3 DNA: TGCAGTGCTTGGGGCAGGAACACCGGGGAGCTGTTTTTT
CDR3 protein: CSAWGRNTGELFF

clone size: .
J gene: TRBJ1-4
V gene: TRBV4-2
D gene: TRBD1
CDR3 DNA: TGTGCCAGCAGCCAAGGGGGATGGGGACAGCCCTCGAAGGAACTGTTTTTT
CDR3 protein: CASSQGGWGQPSKELFF

clone size: .
J gene: TRBJ1-4
V gene: TRBV6-2/TRBV6-3
D gene: .
CDR3 DNA: TGTGCCAGCAGTTACTCGATTGGAAACTTGGATGAAAAACTGTTTTTT
CDR3 protein: CASSYSIGNLDEKLFF

clone size: .
J gene: TRBJ2-7
V gene: TRBV7-9
D gene: TRBD2
CDR3 DNA: TGTGCCAGCAGCTCCTTTGCGGGGGGCGCGACCTACGAGCAGTACTTC
CDR3 protein: CASSSFAGGATYEQYF

clone size: .
J gene: TRBJ2-1
V gene: TRBV7-9
D gene: .
CDR3 DNA: TGTGCCAGCAGCTTAGAGAATGGGGGGCCCTCCTACAATGAGCAGTTCTTC
CDR3 protein: CASSLENGGPSYNEQFF

clone size: .
J gene: TRBJ1-5
V gene: TRBV28
D gene: .
CDR3 DNA: TGTGCCAGCACCGCGGCGGGCCCAGGGCCCCAGCATTTT
CDR3 protein: CASTAAGPGPQHF

clone size: .
J gene: TRBJ2-1
V gene: TRBV5-5
D gene: TRBD2
CDR3 DNA: TGTGCCGGCAGCTTGGCCTTTAGCGGGGGAAATGAGCAGTTCTTC
CDR3 protein: CAGSLAFSGGNEQFF

clone size: few
J gene: TRBJ2-1
V gene: TRBV6-2/TRBV6-3
D gene: .
CDR3 DNA: TGTGCCAGCAGTCCCCCTCCCCGGGCGACCTACAATGAGCAGTTCTTC
CDR3 protein: CASSPPPRATYNEQFF

clone size: .
J gene: TRBJ2-5
V gene: TRBV7-2
D gene: TRBD2
CDR3 DNA: TGTGCCAGCAGCTTAGCGGGGACTAGCGTTAGTCGGTACTTC
CDR3 protein: CASSLAGTSVSRYF

clone size: .
J gene: TRBJ2-3
V gene: TRBV7-2
D gene: .
CDR3 DNA: TGTGCCAGCAGCAAGGGACTTCTCACAGATACGCAGTATTTT
CDR3 protein: CASSKGLLTDTQYF

clone size: .
J gene: TRBJ2-3
V gene: TRBV19
D gene: .
CDR3 DNA: TGTGCCAGTAGTAGTGACCAACTTACGGGGGACACAGATACGCAGTATTTT
CDR3 protein: CASSSDQLTGDTDTQYF

clone size: few
J gene: TRBJ2-5
V gene: TRBV7-8
D gene: .
CDR3 DNA: TGTGCCAGCAGCTTGAATCCGGGACGTCTCAAAGAGACCCAGTACTTC
CDR3 protein: CASSLNPGRLKETQYF

clone size: once
J gene: TRBJ1-6
V gene: TRBV2
D gene: TRBD1
CDR3 DNA: TGTGCCAGCGGGAGGACAGGGGAGAACTCACCCCTCCACTTT
CDR3 protein: CASGRTGENSPLHF

clone size: few
J gene: TRBJ2-3
V gene: TRBV18
D gene: TRBD1
CDR3 DNA: TGTGCCAGCTCACCGTCGGACAGGGGGCTCATCACAGATACGCAGTATTTT
CDR3 protein: CASSPSDRGLITDTQYF

clone size: .
J gene: TRBJ1-2
V gene: TRBV5-1
D gene: TRBD1
CDR3 DNA: TGCGCCAGTAGGGACAGGGACAACTATGGCTACACCTTC
CDR3 protein: CASRDRDNYGYTF

clone size: .
J gene: TRBJ2-1
V gene: TRBV12-5
D gene: .
CDR3 DNA: TGTGCTAGTGGTCTGGGGGTGGATGTCCAAGAGACCCAGTTCTTC
CDR3 protein: CASGLGVDVQETQFF

clone size: .
J gene: TRBJ2-1
V gene: TRBV12-3/TRBV12-4
D gene: TRBD1
CDR3 DNA: TGTGCCAGCAACGACAGGGGCCGTAATGAGCAGTTCTTC
CDR3 protein: CASNDRGRNEQFF

clone size: few
J gene: TRBJ2-7
V gene: TRBV12-3/TRBV12-4
D gene: .
CDR3 DNA: TGTGCCAGCAGTTTAGCGCATATTTATTCCTACGAGCAGTACTTC
CDR3 protein: CASSLAHIYSYEQYF

clone size: .
J gene: TRBJ1-1
V gene: TRBV7-9
D gene: TRBD1
CDR3 DNA: TGTGCCAGCAGCACTACAGGGGTGGCTTTCTTT
CDR3 protein: CASSTTGVAFF

clone size: .
J gene: TRBJ2-1
V gene: TRBV2
D gene: TRBD2
CDR3 DNA: TGTGCCAGCAGACCGGGACTAGGGACCAATGAGCAGTTCTTC
CDR3 protein: CASRPGLGTNEQFF

clone size: few
J gene: TRBJ2-1
V gene: TRBV27
D gene: .
CDR3 DNA: TGTGCCAGCACTGAAGGGGGTTCCTACAATGAGCAGTTCTTC
CDR3 protein: CASTEGGSYNEQFF